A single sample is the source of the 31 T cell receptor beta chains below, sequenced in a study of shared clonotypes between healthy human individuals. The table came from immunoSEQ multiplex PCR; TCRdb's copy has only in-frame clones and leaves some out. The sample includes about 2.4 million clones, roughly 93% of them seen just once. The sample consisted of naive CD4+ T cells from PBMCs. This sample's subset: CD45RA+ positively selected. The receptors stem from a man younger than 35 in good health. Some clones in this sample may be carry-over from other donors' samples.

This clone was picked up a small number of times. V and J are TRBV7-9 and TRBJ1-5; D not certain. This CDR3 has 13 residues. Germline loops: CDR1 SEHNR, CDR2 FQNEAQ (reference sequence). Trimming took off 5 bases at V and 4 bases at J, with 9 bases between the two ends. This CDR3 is CASSRPGNQPQHF. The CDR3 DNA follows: TGTGCCAGCAGCCGGCCGGGGAATCAGCCCCAGCATTTT.

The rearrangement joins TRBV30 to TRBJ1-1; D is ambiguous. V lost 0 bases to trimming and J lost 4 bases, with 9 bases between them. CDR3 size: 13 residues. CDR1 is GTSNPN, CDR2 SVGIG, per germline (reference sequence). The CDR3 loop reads CAWSVAGSTEAFF. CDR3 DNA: TGTGCCTGGAGTGTAGCGGGGTCCACTGAAGCTTTCTTT.

The CDR3 DNA reads as TGTGCCAGCATCTCTGGGGGCAGGAAAGCTTTCTTT. Translating gives CASISGGRKAFF. The chain is built from TRBV28 and TRBJ1-1; D might be TRBD1 (6 bases). V was trimmed by 7 bases and J by 9 bases, leaving 15 bases between them. This CDR3 is 12 amino acids long. The germline V gene has CDR1 MDHEN and CDR2 SYDVKM.

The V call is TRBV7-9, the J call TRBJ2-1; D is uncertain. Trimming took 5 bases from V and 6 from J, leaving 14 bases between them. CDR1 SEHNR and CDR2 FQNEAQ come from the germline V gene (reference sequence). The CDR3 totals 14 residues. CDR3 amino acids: CASSPPPVANEQFF. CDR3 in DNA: TGTGCCAGCAGCCCACCCCCCGTAGCCAATGAGCAGTTCTTC.

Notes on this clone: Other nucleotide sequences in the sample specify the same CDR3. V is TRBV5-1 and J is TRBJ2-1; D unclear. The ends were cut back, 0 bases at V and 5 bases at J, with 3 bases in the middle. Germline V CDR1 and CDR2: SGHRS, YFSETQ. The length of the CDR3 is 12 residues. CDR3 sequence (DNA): TGCGCCAGCAGCTTGGAAGACAATGAGCAGTTCTTC. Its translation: CASSLEDNEQFF.

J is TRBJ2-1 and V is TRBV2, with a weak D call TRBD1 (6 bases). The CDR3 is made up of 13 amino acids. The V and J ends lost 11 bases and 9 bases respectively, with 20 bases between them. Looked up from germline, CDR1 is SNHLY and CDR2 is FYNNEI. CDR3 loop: CASQGWGWGEQFF. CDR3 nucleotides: TGTGCCTCACAGGGTTGGGGTTGGGGTGAGCAGTTCTTC.

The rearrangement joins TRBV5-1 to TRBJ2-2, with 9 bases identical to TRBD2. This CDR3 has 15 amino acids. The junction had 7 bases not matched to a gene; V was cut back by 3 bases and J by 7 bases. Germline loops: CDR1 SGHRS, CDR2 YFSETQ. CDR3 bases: TGCGCCAGCAGCTCCATGACTAGCGGAGGCGGGGAGCTGTTTTTT. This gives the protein CASSSMTSGGGELFF.

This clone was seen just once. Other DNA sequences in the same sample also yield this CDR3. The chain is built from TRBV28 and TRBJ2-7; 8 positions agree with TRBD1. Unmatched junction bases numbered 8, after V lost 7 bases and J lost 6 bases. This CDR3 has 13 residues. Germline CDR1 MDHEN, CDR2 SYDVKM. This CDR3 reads CASTPTGVGEQYF. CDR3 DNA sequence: TGTGCCAGCACCCCGACAGGGGTAGGCGAGCAGTACTTC.

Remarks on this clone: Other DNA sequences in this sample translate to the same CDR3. The CDR3 coding sequence is TGTGCCAGCAGTTTAGGCGGAAGTTTAGGGGAGACCCAGTACTTC. This codes for CASSLGGSLGETQYF. The rearrangement uses TRBV28 and TRBJ2-5, with no clear D. Germline values: CDR1 MDHEN, CDR2 SYDVKM. The ends were cut back, 2 bases at V and 5 bases at J, with 15 bases in the middle. CDR3 length equals 15 residues.

The CDR3 reads CASSLGYAANYGYTF. The CDR3 bases are TGTGCCAGCAGCTTGGGGTATGCGGCCAACTATGGCTACACCTTC. This sequence joins TRBV5-5 and TRBJ1-2; D ambiguous. The V end was cut by 0 bases, the J end by 2 bases, with 11 bases between. The germline gives CDR1 SGHKS, CDR2 YYEKEE (reference sequence). The CDR3 length is 15 residues.

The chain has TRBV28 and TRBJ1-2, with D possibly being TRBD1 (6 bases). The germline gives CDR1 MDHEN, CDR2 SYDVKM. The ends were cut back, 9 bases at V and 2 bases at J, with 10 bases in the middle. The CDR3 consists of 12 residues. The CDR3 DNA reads TGTGCCAGACAGGGAAGGAACTATGGCTACACCTTC. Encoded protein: CARQGRNYGYTF.

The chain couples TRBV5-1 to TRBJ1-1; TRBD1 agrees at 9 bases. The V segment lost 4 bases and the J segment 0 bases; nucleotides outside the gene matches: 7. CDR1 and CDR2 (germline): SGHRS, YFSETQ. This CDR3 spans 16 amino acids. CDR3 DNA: TGCGCCAGCAGCGAAGGGACAGGGAACCTGAACACTGAAGCTTTCTTT. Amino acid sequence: CASSEGTGNLNTEAFF.

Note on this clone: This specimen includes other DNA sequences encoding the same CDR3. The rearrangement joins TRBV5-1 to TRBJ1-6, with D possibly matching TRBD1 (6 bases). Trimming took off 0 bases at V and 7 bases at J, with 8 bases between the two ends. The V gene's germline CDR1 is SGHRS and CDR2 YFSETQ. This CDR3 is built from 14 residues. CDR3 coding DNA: TGCGCCAGCAGCTTGGGCCAGGGGAATTCACCCCTCCACTTT. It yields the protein CASSLGQGNSPLHF.

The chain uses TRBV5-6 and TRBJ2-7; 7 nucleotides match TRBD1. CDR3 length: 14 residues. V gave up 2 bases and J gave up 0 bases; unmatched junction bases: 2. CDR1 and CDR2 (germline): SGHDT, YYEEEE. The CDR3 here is CASSLQGISYEQYF. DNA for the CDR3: TGTGCCAGCAGCTTACAGGGGATCTCCTACGAGCAGTACTTC.

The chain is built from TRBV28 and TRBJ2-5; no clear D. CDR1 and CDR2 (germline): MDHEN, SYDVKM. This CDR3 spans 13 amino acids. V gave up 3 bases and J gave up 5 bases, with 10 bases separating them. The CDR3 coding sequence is TGTGCCAGCAGTTTCGGGCTTACGGAGACCCAGTACTTC. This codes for CASSFGLTETQYF.

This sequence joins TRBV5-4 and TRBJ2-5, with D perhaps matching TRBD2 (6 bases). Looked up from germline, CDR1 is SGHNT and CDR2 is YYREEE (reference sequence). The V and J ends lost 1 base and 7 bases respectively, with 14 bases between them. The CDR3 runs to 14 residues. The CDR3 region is CASSLRQLGGTQYF. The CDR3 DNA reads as TGTGCCAGCAGCTTGCGCCAATTGGGGGGGACCCAGTACTTC.

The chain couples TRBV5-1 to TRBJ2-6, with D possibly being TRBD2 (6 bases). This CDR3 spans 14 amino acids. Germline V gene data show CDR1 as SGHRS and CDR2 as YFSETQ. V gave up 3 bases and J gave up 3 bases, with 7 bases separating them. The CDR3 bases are TGCGCCAGCAGCTCGGGGGTTGGGGCCAACGTCCTGACTTTC. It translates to CASSSGVGANVLTF.

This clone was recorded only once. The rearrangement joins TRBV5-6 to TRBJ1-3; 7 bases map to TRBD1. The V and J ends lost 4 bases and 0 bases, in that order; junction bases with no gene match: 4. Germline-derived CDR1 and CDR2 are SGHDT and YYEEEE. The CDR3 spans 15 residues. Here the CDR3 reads CASSPGTASGNTIYF. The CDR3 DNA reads TGTGCCAGCAGCCCGGGGACAGCCTCTGGAAACACCATATATTTT. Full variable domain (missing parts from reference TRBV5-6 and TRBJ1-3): DAGVTQSPTHLIKTRGQQVTLRCSPKSGHDTVSWYQQALGQGPQFIFQYYEEEERQRGNFPDRFSGHQFPNYSSELNVNALLLGDSALYLCASSPGTASGNTIYFGEGSWLTVV.

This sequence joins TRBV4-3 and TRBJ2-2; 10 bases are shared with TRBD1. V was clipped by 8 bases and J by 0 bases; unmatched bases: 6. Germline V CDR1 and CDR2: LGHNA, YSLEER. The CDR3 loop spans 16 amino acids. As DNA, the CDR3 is TGCGCCAGCCGGGACAGGGGTGATGCGAACACCGGGGAGCTGTTTTTT. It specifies CASRDRGDANTGELFF.

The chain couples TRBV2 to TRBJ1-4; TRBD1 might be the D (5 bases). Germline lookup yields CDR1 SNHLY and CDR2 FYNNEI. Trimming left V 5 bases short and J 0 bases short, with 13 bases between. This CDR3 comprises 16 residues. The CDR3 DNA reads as TGTGCCAGCAGTCTAGGACGGGGGGCAACTAATGAAAAACTGTTTTTT. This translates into CASSLGRGATNEKLFF. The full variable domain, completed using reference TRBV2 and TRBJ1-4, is EPEVTQTPSHQVTQMGQEVILRCVPISNHLYFYWYRQILGQKVEFLVSFYNNEISEKSEIFDDQFSVERPDGSNFTLKIRSTKLEDSAMYFCASSLGRGATNEKLFFGSGTQLSVL.

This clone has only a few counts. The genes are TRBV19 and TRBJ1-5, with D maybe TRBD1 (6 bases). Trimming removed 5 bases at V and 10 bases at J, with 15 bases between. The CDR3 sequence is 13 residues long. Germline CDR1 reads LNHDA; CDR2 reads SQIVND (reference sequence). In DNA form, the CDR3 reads TGTGCCAGTAGTTTATCACAGGGTGGACCCCAGCATTTT. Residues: CASSLSQGGPQHF.

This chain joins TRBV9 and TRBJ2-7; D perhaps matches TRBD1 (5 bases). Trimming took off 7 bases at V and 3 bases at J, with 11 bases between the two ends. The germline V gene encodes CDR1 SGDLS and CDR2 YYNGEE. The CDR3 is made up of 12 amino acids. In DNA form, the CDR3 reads TGTGCCAGCGAGCTGGACAACTACGAGCAGTACTTC. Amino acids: CASELDNYEQYF.

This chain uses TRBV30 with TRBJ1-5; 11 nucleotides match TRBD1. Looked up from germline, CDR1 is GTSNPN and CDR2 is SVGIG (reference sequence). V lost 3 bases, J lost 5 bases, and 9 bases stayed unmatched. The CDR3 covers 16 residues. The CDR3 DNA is TGTGCCTGGAGCGGAGCCGGGACAGGGGGAGATCAGCCCCAGCATTTT. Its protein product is CAWSGAGTGGDQPQHF.

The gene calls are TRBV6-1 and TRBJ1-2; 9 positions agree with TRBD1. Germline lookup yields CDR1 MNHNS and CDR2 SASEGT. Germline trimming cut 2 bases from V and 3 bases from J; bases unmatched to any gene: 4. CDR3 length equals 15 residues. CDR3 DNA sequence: TGTGCCAGCAGTGAACGTACAGGGGGCTACTATGGCTACACCTTC. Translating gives CASSERTGGYYGYTF.

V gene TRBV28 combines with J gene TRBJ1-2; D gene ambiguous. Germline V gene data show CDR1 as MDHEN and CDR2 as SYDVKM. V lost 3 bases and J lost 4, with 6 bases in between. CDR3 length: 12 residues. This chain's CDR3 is CASSLQTYGYTF. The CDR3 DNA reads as TGTGCCAGCAGTTTGCAGACCTATGGCTACACCTTC.

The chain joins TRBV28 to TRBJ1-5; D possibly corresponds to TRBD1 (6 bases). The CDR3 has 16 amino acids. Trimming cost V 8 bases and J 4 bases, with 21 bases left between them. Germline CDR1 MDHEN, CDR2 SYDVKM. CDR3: CASASGGGGMNQPQHF. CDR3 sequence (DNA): TGTGCCAGCGCTTCAGGAGGGGGGGGGATGAATCAGCCCCAGCATTTT.

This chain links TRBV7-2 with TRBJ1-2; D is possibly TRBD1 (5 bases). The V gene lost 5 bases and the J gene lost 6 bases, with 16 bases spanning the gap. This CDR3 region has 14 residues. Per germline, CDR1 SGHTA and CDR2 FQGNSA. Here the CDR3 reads CASSRNRGVDGYTF. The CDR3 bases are TGTGCCAGCAGCCGGAATCGGGGCGTTGATGGCTACACCTTC.

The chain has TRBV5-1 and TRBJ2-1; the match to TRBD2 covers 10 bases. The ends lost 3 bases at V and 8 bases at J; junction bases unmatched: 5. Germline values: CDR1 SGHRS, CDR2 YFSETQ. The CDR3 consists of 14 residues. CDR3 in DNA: TGCGCCAGCAGCTCGACTAGCGGGTCCCATGAGCAGTTCTTC. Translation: CASSSTSGSHEQFF.

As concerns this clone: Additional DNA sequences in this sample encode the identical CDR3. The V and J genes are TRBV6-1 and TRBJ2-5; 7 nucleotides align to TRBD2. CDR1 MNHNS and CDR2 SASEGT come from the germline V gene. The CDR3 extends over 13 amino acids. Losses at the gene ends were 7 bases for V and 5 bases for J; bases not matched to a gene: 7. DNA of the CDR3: TGTGCCAGCACCCCCTGGGGGGGGGAGACCCAGTACTTC. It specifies CASTPWGGETQYF.

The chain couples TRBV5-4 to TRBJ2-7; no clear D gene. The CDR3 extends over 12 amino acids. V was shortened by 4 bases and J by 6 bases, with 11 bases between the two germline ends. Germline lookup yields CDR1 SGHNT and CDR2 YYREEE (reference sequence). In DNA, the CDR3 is TGTGCCAGCAGCGCAAGTGGCCCCGAGCAGTACTTC. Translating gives CASSASGPEQYF. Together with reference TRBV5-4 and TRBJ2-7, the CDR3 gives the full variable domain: ETGVTQSPTHLIKTRGQQVTLRCSSQSGHNTVSWYQQALGQGPQFIFQYYREEENGRGNFPPRFSGLQFPNYSSELNVNALELDDSALYLCASSASGPEQYFGPGTRLTVT.

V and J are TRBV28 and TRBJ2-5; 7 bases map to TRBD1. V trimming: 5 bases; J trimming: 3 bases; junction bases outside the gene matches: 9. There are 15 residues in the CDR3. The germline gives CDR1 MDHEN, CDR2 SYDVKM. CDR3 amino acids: CASSVRQGREETQYF. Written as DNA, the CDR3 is TGTGCCAGCAGTGTACGACAGGGTCGCGAAGAGACCCAGTACTTC.